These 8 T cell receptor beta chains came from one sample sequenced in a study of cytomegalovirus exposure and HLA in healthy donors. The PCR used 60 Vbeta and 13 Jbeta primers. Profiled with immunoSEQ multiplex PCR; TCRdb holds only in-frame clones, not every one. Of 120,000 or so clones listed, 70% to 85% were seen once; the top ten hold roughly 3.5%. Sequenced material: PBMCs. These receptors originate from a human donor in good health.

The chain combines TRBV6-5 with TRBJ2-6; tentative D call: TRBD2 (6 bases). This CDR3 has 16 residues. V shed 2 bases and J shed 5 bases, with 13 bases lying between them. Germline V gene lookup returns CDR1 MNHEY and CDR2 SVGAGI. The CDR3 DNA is TGTGCCAGCAGTTACGGCGGGACCGCAAGGGCCAACGTCCTGACTTTC. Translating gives CASSYGGTARANVLTF.

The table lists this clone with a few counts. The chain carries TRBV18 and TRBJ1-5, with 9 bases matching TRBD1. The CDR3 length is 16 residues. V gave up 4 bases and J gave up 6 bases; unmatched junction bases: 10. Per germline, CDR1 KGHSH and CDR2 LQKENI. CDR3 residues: CASSHSGTGTTQPQHF. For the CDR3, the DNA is TGTGCCAGCTCACATTCCGGGACAGGGACTACTCAGCCCCAGCATTTT.

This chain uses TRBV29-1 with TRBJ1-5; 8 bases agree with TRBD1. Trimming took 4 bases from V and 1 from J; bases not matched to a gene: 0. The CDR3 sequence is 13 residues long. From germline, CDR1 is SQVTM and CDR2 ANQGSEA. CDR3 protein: CSVGQGSNQPQHF. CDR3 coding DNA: TGCAGCGTTGGACAGGGGAGCAATCAGCCCCAGCATTTT.

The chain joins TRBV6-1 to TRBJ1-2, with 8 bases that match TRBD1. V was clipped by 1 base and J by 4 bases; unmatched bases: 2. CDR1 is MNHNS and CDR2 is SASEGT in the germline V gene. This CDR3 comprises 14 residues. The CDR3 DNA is TGTGCCAGCAGTGAAGGAACAGGGGGCTATGGCTACACCTTC. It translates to CASSEGTGGYGYTF.

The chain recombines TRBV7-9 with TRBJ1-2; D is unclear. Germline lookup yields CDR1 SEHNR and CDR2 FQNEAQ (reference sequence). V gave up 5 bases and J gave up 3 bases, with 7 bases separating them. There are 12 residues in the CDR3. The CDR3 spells CASSRNHYGYTF. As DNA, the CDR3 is TGTGCCAGCAGCCGTAATCACTATGGCTACACCTTC.

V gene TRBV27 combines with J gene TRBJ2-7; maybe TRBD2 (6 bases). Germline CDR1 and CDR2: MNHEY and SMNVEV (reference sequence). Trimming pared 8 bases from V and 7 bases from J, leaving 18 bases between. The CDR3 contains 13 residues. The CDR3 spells CASGRDGGLEQYF. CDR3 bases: TGTGCCAGCGGCCGGGACGGGGGTTTAGAGCAGTACTTC.

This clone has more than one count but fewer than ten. In DNA form, the CDR3 reads TGTGCCAGTAGCCAGGACAGGACCCCTAGCTATGGCTACACCTTC. Its translation is CASSQDRTPSYGYTF. The chain links TRBV19 to TRBJ1-2; 7 nucleotides line up with TRBD1. The V gene's germline CDR1 is LNHDA and CDR2 SQIVND (reference sequence). The V segment lost 6 bases and the J segment 4 bases; nucleotides outside the gene matches: 11. The CDR3 sequence is 15 residues long.

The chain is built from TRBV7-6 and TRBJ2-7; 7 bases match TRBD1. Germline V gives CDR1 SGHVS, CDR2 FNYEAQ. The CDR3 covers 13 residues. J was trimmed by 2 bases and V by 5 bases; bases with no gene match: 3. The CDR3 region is CASSRDSPYEQYF. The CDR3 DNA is TGTGCCAGCAGCCGGGACAGCCCCTACGAGCAGTACTTC.